The clone carrying this T cell receptor beta chain has just one count. Original processing notes: Nucleated cell number was recorded as an estimate derived from reference gene primer amplification. Sequencing was performed with immunoSEQ multiplex PCR; in TCRdb, only in-frame clones are kept and a portion is missing. V and J calls and clone size are given by that table; D and trimming were obtained from the DNA. Of more than 200,000 clones listed, roughly 90% are singletons. After removal of 2 bases from V and 5 bases from J, the junction contained 7 bases not matched to a gene. CDR3 size: 15 residues. Germline V gene sequence: CDR1 SEHNR, CDR2 FQNEAQ (reference sequence). This entry comes from a study of blood T cell repertoires in COVID-19.

The rearrangement uses TRBV7-9 and TRBJ1-1; the match to TRBD1 covers 8 bases. This clonotype was sampled from a woman in her twenties or thirties who had recovered from COVID-19. The sequenced sample was PBMCs or T cells enriched from blood (not recorded which). The CDR3 nucleotides are TGTGCCAGCAGCTTACAGAGAACAGGGGGAACTGAAGCTTTCTTT. Protein: CASSLQRTGGTEAFF.